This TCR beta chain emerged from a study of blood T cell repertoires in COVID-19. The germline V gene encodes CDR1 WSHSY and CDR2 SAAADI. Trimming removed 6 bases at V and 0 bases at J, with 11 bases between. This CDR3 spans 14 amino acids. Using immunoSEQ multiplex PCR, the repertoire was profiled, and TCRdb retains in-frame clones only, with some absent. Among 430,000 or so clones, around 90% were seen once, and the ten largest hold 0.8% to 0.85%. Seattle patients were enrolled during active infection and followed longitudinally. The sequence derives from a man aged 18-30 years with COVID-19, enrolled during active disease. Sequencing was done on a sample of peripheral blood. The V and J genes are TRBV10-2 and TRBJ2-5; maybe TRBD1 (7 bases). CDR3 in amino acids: CASRGGQHQETQYF. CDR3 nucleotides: TGCGCCAGCAGGGGGGGACAGCACCAAGAGACCCAGTACTTC.